Given below is one T cell receptor (beta chain) in context. Its antigen is as yet unknown. The method was immunoSEQ multiplex PCR; TCRdb's version includes in-frame clones alone and lacks a portion of them. Among roughly 70,000 clones listed, approximately 84% were seen once. This sample is part of a study of T cell responses to AZD1222 COVID-19 vaccine. About the study: Pooling of second doses given at about 4 or about 12 weeks was done.

Findings of the study overall: Among the donors, most were white British and more were female, and clonal diversity was possibly underestimated.

This CDR3 has 18 amino acids. Germline values: CDR1 SEHNR, CDR2 FQNEAQ (reference sequence). J gave up 0 bases and V 5 bases, and 11 bases lay outside the gene matches. The TCR was taken from an adult in good health. Sequencing was performed on peripheral blood, taken on day 0 of AZD1222 vaccination. V is TRBV7-9 and J is TRBJ2-1, with TRBD1 matching 9 bases. The CDR3 region is CASSLTPGTGSSYNEQFF. The CDR3 coding sequence is TGTGCCAGCAGCCTCACACCCGGGACAGGGAGCTCCTACAATGAGCAGTTCTTC.